Below, one T cell receptor beta chain is given with its context. Its target is unknown. These data are taken from a study of shared clonotypes between healthy human individuals. The overall study: Three plates each covered CD4 naive and memory; CD8 naive two, CD8 memory one. Notes on the study in general: Against clonotypes common to all four donors, non-shared ones had lower generation probabilities. The study found approximately 5% of naive CD4 clonotypes shared across four donors. The study drew on few donors, limiting represented genetic and exposure-history diversity.

Sequencing was performed with immunoSEQ multiplex PCR; in TCRdb, only in-frame clones are kept and a portion is missing. The table includes over a million clones, more than 65% detected once. The ends were cut back, 3 bases at V and 5 bases at J, with 3 bases in the middle. The CDR3 is made up of 11 amino acids. Germline CDR1 reads SGHVS; CDR2 reads FQNEAQ. The sequencing sample was made of memory CD4+ T cells sorted from blood. As for subset: CD45RA-negative fraction. This TCR was recovered from a man between 18 and 29 years old in good health. This chain links TRBV7-8 with TRBJ2-3; the D is unclear. The CDR3, as DNA: TGTGCCAGCAGCTTCCAAGATACGCAGTATTTT. Its translation: CASSFQDTQYF. Filled out from reference TRBV7-8 and TRBJ2-3, the complete variable domain reads GAGVSQSPRYKVAKRGQDVALRCDPISGHVSLFWYQQALGQGPEFLTYFQNEAQLDKSGLPSDRFFAERPEGSVSTLKIQRTQQEDSAVYLCASSFQDTQYFGPGTRLTVL.